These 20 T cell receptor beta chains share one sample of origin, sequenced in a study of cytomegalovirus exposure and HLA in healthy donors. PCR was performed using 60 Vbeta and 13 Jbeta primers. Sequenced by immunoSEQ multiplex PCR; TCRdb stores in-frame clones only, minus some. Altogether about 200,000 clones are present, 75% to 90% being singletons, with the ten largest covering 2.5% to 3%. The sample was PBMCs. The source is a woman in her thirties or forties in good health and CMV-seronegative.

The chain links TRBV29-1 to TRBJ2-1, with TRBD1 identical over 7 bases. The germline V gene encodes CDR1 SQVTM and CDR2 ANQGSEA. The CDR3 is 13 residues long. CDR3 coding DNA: TGCAGTTCTATAGGGACAGTCTACAATGAGCAGTTCTTC. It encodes CSSIGTVYNEQFF.

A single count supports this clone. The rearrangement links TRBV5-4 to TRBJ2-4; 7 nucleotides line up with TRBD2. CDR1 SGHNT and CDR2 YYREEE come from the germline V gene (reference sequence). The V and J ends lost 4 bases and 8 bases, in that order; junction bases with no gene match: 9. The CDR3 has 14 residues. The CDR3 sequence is CASSAGESRDIQYF. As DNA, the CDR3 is TGTGCCAGCAGCGCGGGAGAGAGCCGGGACATTCAGTACTTC.

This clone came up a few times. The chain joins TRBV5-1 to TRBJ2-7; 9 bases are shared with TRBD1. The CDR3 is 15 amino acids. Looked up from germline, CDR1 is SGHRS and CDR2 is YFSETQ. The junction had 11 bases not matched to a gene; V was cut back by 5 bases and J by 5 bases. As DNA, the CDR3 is TGCGCCAGCAGGGGACCCGGGACAGGGTTTAACGAGCAGTACTTC. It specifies CASRGPGTGFNEQYF.

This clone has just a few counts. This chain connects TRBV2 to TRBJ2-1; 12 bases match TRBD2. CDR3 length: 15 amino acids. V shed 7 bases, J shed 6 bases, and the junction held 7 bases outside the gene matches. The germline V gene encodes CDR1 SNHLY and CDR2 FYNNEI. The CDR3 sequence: CASITTSGRVNEQFF. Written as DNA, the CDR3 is TGTGCCAGCATTACGACTAGCGGGAGAGTCAATGAGCAGTTCTTC. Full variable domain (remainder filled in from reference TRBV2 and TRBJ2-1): EPEVTQTPSHQVTQMGQEVILRCVPISNHLYFYWYRQILGQKVEFLVSFYNNEISEKSEIFDDQFSVERPDGSNFTLKIRSTKLEDSAMYFCASITTSGRVNEQFFGPGTRLTVL.

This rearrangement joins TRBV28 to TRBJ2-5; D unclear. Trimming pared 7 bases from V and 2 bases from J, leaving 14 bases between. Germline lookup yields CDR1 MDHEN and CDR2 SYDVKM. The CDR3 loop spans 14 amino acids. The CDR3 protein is CASNRSVKQETQYF. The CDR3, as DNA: TGTGCCAGCAATCGATCGGTTAAACAAGAGACCCAGTACTTC.

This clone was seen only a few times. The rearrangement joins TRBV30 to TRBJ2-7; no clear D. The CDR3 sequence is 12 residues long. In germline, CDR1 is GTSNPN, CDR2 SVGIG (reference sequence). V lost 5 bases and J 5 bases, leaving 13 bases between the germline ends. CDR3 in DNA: TGTGCCTGGGGCAGGTTCGAAAACGAGCAGTACTTC. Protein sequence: CAWGRFENEQYF.

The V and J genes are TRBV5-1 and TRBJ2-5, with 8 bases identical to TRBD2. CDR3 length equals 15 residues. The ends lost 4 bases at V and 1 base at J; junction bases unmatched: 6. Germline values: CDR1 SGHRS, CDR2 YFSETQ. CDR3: CASSQGLALQETQYF. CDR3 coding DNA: TGCGCCAGCAGCCAAGGACTAGCTCTCCAAGAGACCCAGTACTTC.

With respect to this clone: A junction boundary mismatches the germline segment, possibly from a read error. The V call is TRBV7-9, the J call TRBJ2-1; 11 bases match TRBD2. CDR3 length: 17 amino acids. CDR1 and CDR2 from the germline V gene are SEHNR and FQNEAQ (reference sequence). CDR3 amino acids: CSSSLALTSGSGSEQFF. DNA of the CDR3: TGTTCCAGCAGCTTAGCGCTTACTAGCGGGAGTGGGAGTGAGCAGTTCTTC.

The CDR3 nucleotides are TGTGCCAGCAGTCCTAGCGGGAGAGGAATCGAGCAGTACTTC. As protein: CASSPSGRGIEQYF. The chain employs TRBV5-6 and TRBJ2-7; TRBD2 aligns across 10 bases. Germline trimming cut 5 bases from V and 6 bases from J; bases unmatched to any gene: 8. The germline CDR1 and CDR2 sequences are SGHDT and YYEEEE. This CDR3 spans 14 amino acids. Together with reference TRBV5-6 and TRBJ2-7, the CDR3 gives the full variable domain: DAGVTQSPTHLIKTRGQQVTLRCSPKSGHDTVSWYQQALGQGPQFIFQYYEEEERQRGNFPDRFSGHQFPNYSSELNVNALLLGDSALYLCASSPSGRGIEQYFGPGTRLTVT.

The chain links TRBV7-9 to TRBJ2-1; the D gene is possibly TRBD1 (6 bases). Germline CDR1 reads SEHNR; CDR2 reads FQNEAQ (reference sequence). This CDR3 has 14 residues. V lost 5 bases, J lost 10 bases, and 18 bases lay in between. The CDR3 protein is CASSQPPGTREQFF. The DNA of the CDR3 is TGTGCCAGCAGCCAACCCCCGGGGACAAGAGAGCAGTTCTTC.

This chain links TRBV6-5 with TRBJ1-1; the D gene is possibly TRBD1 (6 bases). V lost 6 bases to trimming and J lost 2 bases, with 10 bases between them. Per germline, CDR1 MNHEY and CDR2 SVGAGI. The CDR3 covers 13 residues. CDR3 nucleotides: TGTGCCAGCAGGTGGGGGGGCAACACTGAAGCTTTCTTT. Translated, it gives CASRWGGNTEAFF.

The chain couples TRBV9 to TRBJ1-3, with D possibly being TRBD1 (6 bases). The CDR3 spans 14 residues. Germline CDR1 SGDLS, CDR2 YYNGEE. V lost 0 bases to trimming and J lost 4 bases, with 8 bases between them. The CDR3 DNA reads TGTGCCAGCAGCGTAGACAGGGACGGAAACACCATATATTTT. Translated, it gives CASSVDRDGNTIYF.

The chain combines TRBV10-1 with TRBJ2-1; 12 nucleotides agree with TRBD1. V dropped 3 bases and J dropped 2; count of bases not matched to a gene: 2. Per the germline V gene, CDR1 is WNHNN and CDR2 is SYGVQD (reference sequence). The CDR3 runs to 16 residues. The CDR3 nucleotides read TGCGCCAGCAGTGATGGGACAGGGGGCCCCTACAATGAGCAGTTCTTC. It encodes CASSDGTGGPYNEQFF.

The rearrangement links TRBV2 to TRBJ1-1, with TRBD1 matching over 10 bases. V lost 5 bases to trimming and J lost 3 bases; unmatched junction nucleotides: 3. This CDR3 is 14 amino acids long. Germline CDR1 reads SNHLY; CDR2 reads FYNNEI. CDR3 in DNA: TGTGCCAGCAGTCTGACAGGGGGCTACACTGAAGCTTTCTTT. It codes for CASSLTGGYTEAFF.

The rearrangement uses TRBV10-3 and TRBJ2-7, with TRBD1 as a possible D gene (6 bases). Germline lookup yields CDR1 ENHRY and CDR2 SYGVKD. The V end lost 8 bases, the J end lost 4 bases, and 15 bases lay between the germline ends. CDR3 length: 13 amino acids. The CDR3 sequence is CAIRQGSFYEQYF. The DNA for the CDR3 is TGTGCCATCCGGCAGGGGAGTTTTTACGAGCAGTACTTC.

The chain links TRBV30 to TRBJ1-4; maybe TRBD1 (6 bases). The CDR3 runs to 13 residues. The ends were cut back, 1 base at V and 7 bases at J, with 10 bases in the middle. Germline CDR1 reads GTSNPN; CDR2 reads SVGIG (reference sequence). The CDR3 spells CAWSDRDTEKLFF. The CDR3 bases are TGTGCCTGGAGTGACCGGGACACTGAAAAACTGTTTTTT.

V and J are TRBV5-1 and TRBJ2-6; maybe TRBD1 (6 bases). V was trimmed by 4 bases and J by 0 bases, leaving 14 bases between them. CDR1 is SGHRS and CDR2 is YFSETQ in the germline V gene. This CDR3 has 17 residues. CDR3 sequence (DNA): TGCGCCAGCAGCCCCCGGGACAACCCCTCTGGGGCCAACGTCCTGACTTTC. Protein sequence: CASSPRDNPSGANVLTF. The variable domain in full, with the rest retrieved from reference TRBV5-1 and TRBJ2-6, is KAGVTQTPRYLIKTRGQQVTLSCSPISGHRSVSWYQQTPGQGLQFLFEYFSETQRNKGNFPGRFSGRQFSNSRSEMNVSTLELGDSALYLCASSPRDNPSGANVLTFGAGSRLTVL.

This chain's CDR3 is CASSLQTGTEQYF. CDR3 nucleotide sequence: TGTGCCAGCAGTTTACAGACAGGTACCGAGCAGTACTTC. The chain recombines TRBV27 with TRBJ2-7; maybe TRBD1 (6 bases). The CDR3 has 13 residues. The ends were cut back, 2 bases at V and 6 bases at J, with 11 bases in the middle. CDR1 and CDR2 (germline): MNHEY, SMNVEV (reference sequence).

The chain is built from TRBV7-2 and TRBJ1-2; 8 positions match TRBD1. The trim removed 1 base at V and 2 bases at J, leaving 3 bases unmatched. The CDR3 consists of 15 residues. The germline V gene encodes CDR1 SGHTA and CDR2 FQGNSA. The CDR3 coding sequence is TGTGCCAGCAGCTTAGGCCAGGGGGCCAACTATGGCTACACCTTC. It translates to CASSLGQGANYGYTF.

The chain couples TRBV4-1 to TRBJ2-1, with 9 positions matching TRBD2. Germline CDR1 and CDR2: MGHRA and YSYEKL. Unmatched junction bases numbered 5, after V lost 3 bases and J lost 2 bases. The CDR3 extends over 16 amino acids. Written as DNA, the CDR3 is TGCGCCAGCAGCCAGGCTAGCGGGGTAGCCTACAATGAGCAGTTCTTC. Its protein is CASSQASGVAYNEQFF.